This TCR beta chain was captured in a study of blood T cells in healthy people across ages. Study observations and caveats: There was a strong correlation between TCR beta diversity and naive T cell percentage.

Worth noting for this clonotype: Its antigen is unknown.

Per sample, no less than 6 micrograms of total RNA were extracted. Trimming removed 2 bases from V and 13 bases from J, with 18 bases in between. Germline V lookup: CDR1 DFQATT, CDR2 SNEGSKA (reference sequence). The CDR3 covers 13 residues. The second PCR ran roughly 7 to 11 cycles with a sample-barcoded 5' primer and J-beta primers. Per sample, CDR3-containing paired-end reads numbered at least 2.5 million. TCRdb analysed the 5' RACE reads with MiXCR anew, one entry per CDR3 protein. The sample shows about 780,000 distinct CDR3 sequences, around half of them seen only once. This TCR came from a man older than 75 in good health. This sequence joins TRBV20-1 and TRBJ2-1; D possibly corresponds to TRBD2 (5 bases). The sample taken for sequencing was blood. The CDR3 protein is CSARPLAQETQFF. CDR3 DNA: TGCAGTGCTAGACCCCTAGCTCAAGAGACCCAGTTCTTC.